This T cell receptor (beta chain) is from a study of T cell responses to AZD1222 COVID-19 vaccine. This CDR3 is built from 14 residues. The V gene's germline CDR1 is SGHNT and CDR2 YYREEE (reference sequence). Trimming cost V 0 bases and J 6 bases; bases outside gene matches: 2. TCRdb's table, derived via immunoSEQ multiplex PCR, lists solely in-frame clones and lacks some. In the table there are some 130,000 clones, roughly 90% of which are singletons. Study-level points and caveats: Repertoire sampling occurred only after the peak T cell response.

On this clone: Antigen specificity is unknown.

The clonotype originates from an adult who received the AZD1222 COVID-19 vaccine. The chain employs TRBV5-4 and TRBJ2-1; 8 nucleotides agree with TRBD2. The sequenced sample was peripheral blood, obtained 28 days after the second AZD1222 dose. CDR3: CASSLGLASNEQFF. The CDR3, as DNA: TGTGCCAGCAGCTTGGGACTAGCGTCCAATGAGCAGTTCTTC. Together with reference TRBV5-4 and TRBJ2-1, the CDR3 gives the full variable domain: ETGVTQSPTHLIKTRGQQVTLRCSSQSGHNTVSWYQQALGQGPQFIFQYYREEENGRGNFPPRFSGLQFPNYSSELNVNALELDDSALYLCASSLGLASNEQFFGPGTRLTVL.